This T cell receptor (beta chain) was identified in a study of T cells in Graves' hyperthyroidism and ophthalmopathy. Many counts were recorded for this clonotype. Antigen specificity is unknown. In patients aged 18 to 65, hyperthyroidism was newly diagnosed, with duration under 2 months. The source of the PBMCs was around 10 ml of fresh peripheral blood. Germline lookup yields CDR1 SGHVS and CDR2 FNYEAQ. V shed 3 bases and J shed 6 bases, with 12 bases lying between them. The CDR3 extends over 13 amino acids. Study results and caveats: The model forecast ophthalmopathy, anticipating it by a median roughly 6.3 months before onset. Blood also contained most expanded thyroid clonotypes above 0.001.

Amplification of TCR beta CDR3 regions was performed using RNA transcripts as template. First-round RT-PCR of the TCR CDR3 relied on the HTBI primer set. TCRdb redid the calling of the multiplex PCR reads with MiXCR, one entry per CDR3 protein. The sample lists around 300,000 distinct CDR3 sequences, roughly an eighth seen once, with 7.9% in the top ten. What was sequenced was blood. The origin of this receptor is a woman in her 40s with Graves' hyperthyroidism. The rearrangement joins TRBV7-6 to TRBJ2-7; D call uncertain. The CDR3 protein is CASSFPGGSEQYF. The CDR3 nucleotides read TGTGCCAGCAGCTTTCCGGGCGGATCCGAGCAGTACTTC.